The T cell receptor beta chain under discussion was sequenced for a study of vaccination effects on CD4 cells after COVID-19. Antigen-specific CD4+ T cell clonotypes were called by their expansion after viral peptide-pool culture in ViraFEST. Scientists isolated CD4+ T cells after an approximately ten-day culture period ended. All vaccine recipients tested negative for nucleocapsid antibodies and had never contracted SARS-CoV-2 infection. Cultures of 2 million or so PBMC per well contained roughly 9.4 IU/ml IL-2 plus 10 ug/ml peptides. IL-2 medium took the place of half the medium on both days 3 and 7. The table came from immunoSEQ multiplex PCR; TCRdb's copy has only in-frame clones and leaves some out. Of tens of thousands of clones detected, roughly 73% appear once; the ten largest clones hold around 20%. As regards this clone: Its specificity is not known.

The junction had 7 bases not matched to a gene; V was cut back by 1 base and J by 7 bases. This CDR3 contains 15 residues. Study-level results: Late post-vaccination, clones induced by infection and those induced by vaccine underwent marked clonal contraction.

The starting material was CD4+ T cells from PBMCs cultured with HCoV-NL63 spike peptides, obtained before COVID-19 vaccination. The receptor comes from a human donor who received a COVID-19 vaccine. The gene calls are TRBV5-3 and TRBJ2-1, with 8 nucleotides matching TRBD2. TRBV5-3 is sorted into the ORF group, with uncertain function. The CDR3 nucleotides are TGTGCCAGAAGCTTGAACGGGGGGGGCAGGAATGAGCAGTTCTTC. Amino acid sequence: CARSLNGGGRNEQFF.